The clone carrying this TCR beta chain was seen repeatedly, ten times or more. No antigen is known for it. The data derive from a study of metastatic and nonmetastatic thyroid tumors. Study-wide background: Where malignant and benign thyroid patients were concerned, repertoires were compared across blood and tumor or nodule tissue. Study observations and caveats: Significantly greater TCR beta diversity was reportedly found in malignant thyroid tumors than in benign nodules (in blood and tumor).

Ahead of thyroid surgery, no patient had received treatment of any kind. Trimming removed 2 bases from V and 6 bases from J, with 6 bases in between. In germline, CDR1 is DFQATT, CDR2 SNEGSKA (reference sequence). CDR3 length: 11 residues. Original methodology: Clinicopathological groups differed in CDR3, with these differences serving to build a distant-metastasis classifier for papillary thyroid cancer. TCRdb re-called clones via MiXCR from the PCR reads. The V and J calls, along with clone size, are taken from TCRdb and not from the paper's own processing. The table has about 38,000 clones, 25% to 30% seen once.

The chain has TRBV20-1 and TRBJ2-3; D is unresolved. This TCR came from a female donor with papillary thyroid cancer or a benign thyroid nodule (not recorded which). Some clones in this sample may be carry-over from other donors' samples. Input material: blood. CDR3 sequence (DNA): TGCAGTGCTAGAATATTCGATACGCAGTATTTT. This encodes CSARIFDTQYF.